A single sample is the source of the 23 T cell receptor beta chains below, sequenced in a study of T-cell reconstitution after alpha-beta-depleted transplantation in children. Unique molecular identifiers were incorporated when the TCRbeta library was constructed. TCRdb reanalysed the PCR reads using MiXCR and keeps one entry per CDR3 protein. The sample yields some 400,000 distinct CDR3 sequences, 20% seen once. Sequencing was performed on PBMCs from the stem cell graft donor, taken from the stem cell graft. These receptors came from a human donor who donated a stem cell graft to a child with acute myeloid leukemia.

V usage is TRBV27 and J usage is TRBJ2-3, with 7 bases identical to TRBD1. V trimming: 2 bases; J trimming: 4 bases; junction bases outside the gene matches: 12. Germline lookup yields CDR1 MNHEY and CDR2 SMNVEV (reference sequence). The CDR3 is 17 amino acids. The CDR3 sequence is CASSLSGRGFVADTQYF. Written as DNA, the CDR3 is TGTGCCAGCAGTTTAAGCGGCAGGGGGTTCGTTGCAGATACGCAGTATTTT.

The chain is built from TRBV20-1 and TRBJ2-1; 11 positions agree with TRBD2. The CDR3 totals 15 residues. CDR1 is DFQATT and CDR2 is SNEGSKA in the germline V gene (reference sequence). Trimming removed 6 bases from V and 7 bases from J; junction bases left unmatched: 11. CDR3 DNA sequence: TGCAGTGCCGACCTACTAGCGGGAGTGTATAATGAGCAGTTCTTC. Translated: CSADLLAGVYNEQFF.

The rearrangement joins TRBV10-1 to TRBJ2-1; TRBD2 matches at 11 bases. Trimming at V came to 6 bases and at J to 4 bases, leaving 8 bases not matched to a gene. The CDR3 loop spans 16 amino acids. Germline values: CDR1 WNHNN, CDR2 SYGVQD (reference sequence). The CDR3 region is CASRGLAGGKYNEQFF. The CDR3 DNA reads TGCGCCAGCAGGGGATTAGCGGGAGGGAAATACAATGAGCAGTTCTTC.

This clonotype was detected only a few times. V and J are TRBV24-1 and TRBJ2-5; D remains unclear. Trimming left V 4 bases short and J 5 bases short, with 10 bases between. CDR3 size: 13 residues. Germline assignment: CDR1 KGHDR and CDR2 SFDVKD. The CDR3 DNA is TGTGCCACCAGTGAAAAGGAACGGGAGACCCAGTACTTC. Its protein product is CATSEKERETQYF.

The chain combines TRBV6-5 with TRBJ2-3; D is perhaps TRBD1 or TRBD2 (6 bases each). Trimming took 4 bases from V and 0 from J, leaving 14 bases between them. CDR1 and CDR2 from the germline V gene are MNHEY and SVGAGI. This CDR3 is built from 16 residues. The CDR3 DNA is TGTGCCAGCAGTTCCTCAACAGGGACTAGCACAGATACGCAGTATTTT. Its translation: CASSSSTGTSTDTQYF.

This clonotype was counted ten times or more. V gene TRBV21-1 combines with J gene TRBJ2-1; TRBD1 reflects the table's D call only, with no check against the DNA. TRBV21-1 is noted as a pseudogene. CDR3 size: 16 residues. The CDR3 sequence: CARKKEGRGKNNEQFF. Here the CDR3 DNA reads TGTGCCAGAAAGAAGGAGGGAAGGGGGAAGAACAATGAGCAGTTCTTC.

This clonotype was seen only a few times. This chain links TRBV6-5 with TRBJ2-2; D is undetermined. Trimming took 0 bases from V and 0 from J, leaving 2 bases between them. The germline V gene has CDR1 MNHEY and CDR2 SVGAGI. This CDR3 is built from 14 residues. CDR3 region: CASSYSSNTGELFF. As DNA, the CDR3 is TGTGCCAGCAGTTACTCCTCGAACACCGGGGAGCTGTTTTTT.

The chain employs TRBV12-3 or TRBV12-4 and TRBJ1-2; 7 bases line up with TRBD1. Unmatched junction bases numbered 2, after V lost 2 bases and J lost 8 bases. The CDR3 covers 12 residues. CDR3 sequence (DNA): TGTGCCAGCAGTTTACAGGGGGTCGGCTACACCTTC. It specifies CASSLQGVGYTF.

The genes are TRBV12-3 or TRBV12-4 and TRBJ1-6; D not certain. This CDR3 comprises 16 residues. Trimming left V 5 bases short and J 12 bases short, with 23 bases between. CDR3 coding DNA: TGTGCCAGCAGTCCCGCCCCAGTCCCTGCCGGAGGACCCCTCCACTTT. It specifies CASSPAPVPAGGPLHF.

The V gene is TRBV4-1, the J gene TRBJ2-3, with 11 bases fitting TRBD2. CDR1 is MGHRA, CDR2 YSYEKL, per germline. J lost 5 bases, V lost 1 base, and 2 bases had no gene match. The CDR3 extends over 15 amino acids. The CDR3 reads CASSQVTSGKDTQYF. The CDR3 DNA sequence: TGCGCCAGCAGCCAAGTGACTAGCGGGAAAGATACGCAGTATTTT.

Many counts were recorded for this clonotype. The CDR3 loop reads CASTTSSQEQFF. The CDR3, as DNA: TGTGCCAGCACGACTAGTTCACAGGAGCAGTTCTTC. This chain links TRBV6-5 with TRBJ2-1; D possibly corresponds to TRBD2 (6 bases). Germline V lookup: CDR1 MNHEY, CDR2 SVGAGI. V was shortened by 7 bases and J by 10 bases, with 14 bases between the two germline ends. CDR3 size: 12 residues.

The rearrangement links TRBV29-1 to TRBJ2-5; 10 nucleotides line up with TRBD1. V was clipped by 3 bases and J by 6 bases; unmatched bases: 4. The CDR3 runs to 13 residues. Germline V gives CDR1 SQVTM, CDR2 ANQGSEA. The CDR3 sequence: CSVDKTGGKTQYF. The CDR3 region has the DNA TGCAGCGTTGACAAGACAGGGGGCAAGACCCAGTACTTC.

The chain recombines TRBV12-3 or TRBV12-4 with TRBJ2-1; weak D call: TRBD2 (5 bases). This CDR3 region has 18 residues. V was clipped by 3 bases and J by 4 bases, with 22 bases between them. The CDR3 protein is CASSFEAETTKLYNEQFF. The CDR3 DNA follows: TGTGCCAGCAGTTTCGAAGCGGAGACAACTAAATTATACAATGAGCAGTTCTTC.

This rearrangement joins TRBV7-9 to TRBJ2-7, with TRBD2 as a possible D gene (6 bases). V was pared by 4 bases and J by 5 bases, with 12 bases between. The germline V gene encodes CDR1 SEHNR and CDR2 FQNEAQ (reference sequence). This CDR3 has 13 amino acids. The CDR3, as DNA: TGTGCCAGCAGCTCATCTGGAGGGAACGAGCAGTACTTC. Its translation: CASSSSGGNEQYF. The full variable domain, its missing parts supplied by reference TRBV7-9 and TRBJ2-7, is DTGVSQNPRHKITKRGQNVTFRCDPISEHNRLYWYRQTLGQGPEFLTYFQNEAQLEKSRLLSDRFSAERPKGSFSTLEIQRTEQGDSAMYLCASSSSGGNEQYFGPGTRLTVT.

This clonotype was seen a few times. The chain joins TRBV20-1 to TRBJ2-7, with 8 bases matching TRBD2. Germline V CDR1 and CDR2: DFQATT, SNEGSKA (reference sequence). The V gene end was trimmed by 1 base and the J gene end by 2 bases; junction bases not matched to a gene: 4. This CDR3 comprises 14 residues. The chain's CDR3 is CSARGLAGPYEQYF. CDR3 nucleotides: TGCAGTGCTAGAGGTCTAGCGGGTCCCTACGAGCAGTACTTC.

The chain employs TRBV10-3 and TRBJ1-5, with unresolved D. Per the germline V gene, CDR1 is ENHRY and CDR2 is SYGVKD. V was clipped by 3 bases and J by 3 bases, with 12 bases between them. The CDR3 consists of 15 residues. CDR3 nucleotide sequence: TGTGCCATCAGTGATAGTGTCAGGCTCAATCAGCCCCAGCATTTT. Translating it yields CAISDSVRLNQPQHF.

V and J are TRBV30 and TRBJ1-4; the match to TRBD1 covers 7 bases. Germline CDR1 is GTSNPN and CDR2 is SVGIG (reference sequence). CDR3 length: 15 residues. Trimming at V came to 1 base and at J to 5 bases, leaving 7 bases not matched to a gene. CDR3: CAWSASGTVNEKLFF. The CDR3 coding sequence is TGTGCCTGGAGTGCTTCCGGGACAGTCAATGAAAAACTGTTTTTT.

This clonotype was detected only a few times. The rearrangement joins TRBV6-2 or TRBV6-3 to TRBJ2-2; 8 bases line up with TRBD2. V dropped 6 bases and J dropped 6; count of bases not matched to a gene: 6. Germline CDR1 is MNHEY and CDR2 is SVGEGT. CDR3 size: 14 residues. This chain's CDR3 is CASRYTGRAGELFF. The CDR3 DNA sequence: TGTGCCAGCAGATACACCGGGAGGGCCGGGGAGCTGTTTTTT.

In its sample, this clonotype was seen a few times. This chain uses TRBV4-1 with TRBJ2-1, with D maybe TRBD2 (6 bases). Germline loops: CDR1 MGHRA, CDR2 YSYEKL. The CDR3 has 16 amino acids. V was clipped by 1 base and J by 4 bases, with 14 bases between them. In DNA form, the CDR3 reads TGCGCCAGCAGCCAAGGGGACTCGCTATCATACAATGAGCAGTTCTTC. The encoded protein is CASSQGDSLSYNEQFF.

The chain has TRBV5-1 and TRBJ1-6; D possibly corresponds to TRBD1 (6 bases). With 4 bases removed from V and 13 bases from J, the gap between germline ends came to 12 bases. Germline values: CDR1 SGHRS, CDR2 YFSETQ. The CDR3 runs to 12 residues. The CDR3: CASSQEGGPLHF. The DNA of the CDR3 is TGCGCCAGCAGCCAAGAAGGGGGGCCCCTCCACTTT.

The CDR3 nucleotides read TGCGCCAGCAGTGCAATCCCGGGACTCGCCTACGAGCAGTACTTC. Protein sequence: CASSAIPGLAYEQYF. The rearrangement joins TRBV10-2 to TRBJ2-7, with D maybe TRBD2 (6 bases). The V end lost 4 bases, the J end lost 2 bases, and 15 bases lay between the germline ends. The CDR3 has 15 residues. Germline V gives CDR1 WSHSY, CDR2 SAAADI.

In its sample, this clonotype was seen once. This chain joins TRBV2 and TRBJ2-7; the match to TRBD2 covers 11 bases. The CDR3 is 13 amino acids. The junction had 4 bases not matched to a gene; V was cut back by 8 bases and J by 4 bases. In germline, CDR1 is SNHLY, CDR2 FYNNEI. The CDR3 sequence is CASATSGKYEQYF. The CDR3 region has the DNA TGTGCCAGCGCGACTAGCGGGAAGTACGAGCAGTACTTC.

To note about this clonotype: This may stem from a read error, because a much larger clone lies one nucleotide away. This rearrangement joins TRBV28 to TRBJ2-7; possible D gene TRBD2, 6 bases. The CDR3 is 14 residues long. From germline, CDR1 is MDHEN and CDR2 SYDVKM. V was trimmed by 3 bases and J by 0 bases, leaving 9 bases between them. CDR3 coding DNA: TGTGCCAGCAGTTTGGTAGCGGCCTCCTACGAGCAGTACTTC. This codes for CASSLVAASYEQYF. The entire variable domain, with the rest obtained from reference TRBV28 and TRBJ2-7, is as follows: DVKVTQSSRYLVKRTGEKVFLECVQDMDHENMFWYRQDPGLGLRLIYFSYDVKMKEKGDIPEGYSVSREKKERFSLILESASTNQTSMYLCASSLVAASYEQYFGPGTRLTVT.